This is a list of T cell receptor beta chains from one sample in a study of T-cell memory formation after mild COVID-19. MiXCR, applied by TCRdb to the 5' RACE reads, yields one record per CDR3 protein. The sample holds just over 350,000 distinct CDR3 sequences, 14% seen once. Sequencing was carried out using PBMCs or a T cell subset sorted from them (not recorded which). The receptors here all came from a man aged 18 to 30 who had mild COVID-19 (a few samples of this study predate the infection). Cell type and time point are not known. Each CDR3 is given with its conserved first and last residue. A D gene is named only where the DNA matches it firmly. Rows may omit the clone size; those that give it use once, few, many or a size class.

j_gene: TRBJ2-1
v_gene: TRBV12-5
abundance: .
len: 12
d_gene: .
CDR3aa: CASGFPGTEQFF
CDR3nt: TGTGCTAGTGGTTTCCCCGGGACTGAGCAGTTCTTC

j_gene: TRBJ2-7
v_gene: TRBV27
abundance: few
len: 12
d_gene: .
CDR3aa: CASKGSSYEQYF
CDR3nt: TGTGCCAGCAAGGGCAGCTCCTACGAGCAGTACTTC

j_gene: TRBJ2-2
v_gene: TRBV4-1
abundance: many
len: 15
d_gene: .
CDR3aa: CASSHSKGDTGELFF
CDR3nt: TGCGCCAGCAGCCACAGCAAGGGTGACACCGGGGAGCTGTTTTTT

j_gene: TRBJ1-6
v_gene: TRBV4-3
abundance: .
len: 15
d_gene: TRBD1
CDR3aa: CASRDWDRENSPLHF
CDR3nt: TGCGCCAGCAGGGATTGGGACAGAGAAAATTCACCCCTCCACTTT

j_gene: TRBJ2-5
v_gene: TRBV20-1
abundance: many
len: 11
d_gene: .
CDR3aa: CSAWVWETQYF
CDR3nt: TGCAGTGCTTGGGTTTGGGAGACCCAGTACTTC

j_gene: TRBJ1-1
v_gene: TRBV6-1
abundance: .
len: 12
d_gene: .
CDR3aa: CASSESGTEAFF
CDR3nt: TGTGCCAGCAGTGAAAGCGGCACTGAAGCTTTCTTT

j_gene: TRBJ1-2
v_gene: TRBV14
abundance: .
len: 13
d_gene: .
CDR3aa: CASSQDTNYGYTF
CDR3nt: TGTGCCAGCAGCCAGGACACAAACTATGGCTACACCTTC

j_gene: TRBJ2-1
v_gene: TRBV7-3
abundance: many
len: 15
d_gene: .
CDR3aa: CASSLTVGSYNEQFF
CDR3nt: TGTGCCAGCAGCTTAACTGTCGGCTCCTACAATGAGCAGTTCTTC

j_gene: TRBJ1-1
v_gene: TRBV18
abundance: few
len: 16
d_gene: TRBD1
CDR3aa: CASSSTGTGGFTEAFF
CDR3nt: TGTGCCAGCTCATCTACCGGGACAGGGGGCTTCACTGAAGCTTTCTTT

j_gene: TRBJ1-1
v_gene: TRBV4-3
abundance: .
len: 18
d_gene: TRBD1
CDR3aa: CASSQDQDRVGAATEAFF
CDR3nt: TGCGCCAGCAGCCAAGATCAGGACAGGGTGGGTGCCGCCACTGAAGCTTTCTTT

j_gene: TRBJ1-2
v_gene: TRBV5-1
abundance: .
len: 15
d_gene: TRBD1
CDR3aa: CASSPQGTVDYGYTF
CDR3nt: TGCGCCAGCAGCCCCCAGGGGACAGTAGACTATGGCTACACCTTC

j_gene: TRBJ2-1
v_gene: TRBV7-2
abundance: few
len: 15
d_gene: .
CDR3aa: CASSAHWSSYNEQFF
CDR3nt: TGTGCCAGCAGCGCCCACTGGAGCTCCTACAATGAGCAGTTCTTC

j_gene: TRBJ2-7
v_gene: TRBV6-6
abundance: .
len: 16
d_gene: TRBD1
CDR3aa: CASSYSLGTGAYEQYF
CDR3nt: TGTGCCAGCAGTTACTCCCTAGGGACAGGAGCCTACGAGCAGTACTTC

j_gene: TRBJ2-2
v_gene: TRBV20-1
abundance: few
len: 18
d_gene: TRBD2
CDR3aa: CSASGLAGEARSSGELFF
CDR3nt: TGCAGTGCTAGTGGACTAGCGGGAGAAGCCCGGTCTTCCGGGGAGCTGTTTTTT

j_gene: TRBJ1-1
v_gene: TRBV25-1
abundance: few
len: 15
d_gene: .
CDR3aa: CASSDPSQGDTEAFF
CDR3nt: TGTGCCAGCAGTGACCCTAGCCAGGGAGACACTGAAGCTTTCTTT

j_gene: TRBJ1-5
v_gene: TRBV6-1
abundance: few
len: 15
d_gene: .
CDR3aa: CASSELRPEDQPQHF
CDR3nt: TGTGCCAGCAGTGAATTACGGCCAGAAGATCAGCCCCAGCATTTT

j_gene: TRBJ2-3
v_gene: TRBV27
abundance: many
len: 14
d_gene: .
CDR3aa: CASSEGLASGSQYF
CDR3nt: TGTGCCAGCAGTGAGGGACTGGCCTCCGGATCGCAGTATTTT

j_gene: TRBJ1-5
v_gene: TRBV2
abundance: .
len: 14
d_gene: TRBD1
CDR3aa: CASSEPGQDQPQHF
CDR3nt: TGTGCCAGCAGTGAACCGGGACAGGACCAGCCCCAGCATTTT

j_gene: TRBJ2-3
v_gene: TRBV5-1
abundance: many
len: 13
d_gene: .
CDR3aa: CASSVQGRDTQYF
CDR3nt: TGCGCCAGCAGTGTCCAGGGGAGGGATACGCAGTATTTT

j_gene: TRBJ2-6
v_gene: TRBV6-1
abundance: .
len: 18
d_gene: TRBD1
CDR3aa: CASSVGWDRSSGANVLTF
CDR3nt: TGTGCCAGCAGTGTTGGTTGGGACAGGAGCTCTGGGGCCAACGTCCTGACTTTC